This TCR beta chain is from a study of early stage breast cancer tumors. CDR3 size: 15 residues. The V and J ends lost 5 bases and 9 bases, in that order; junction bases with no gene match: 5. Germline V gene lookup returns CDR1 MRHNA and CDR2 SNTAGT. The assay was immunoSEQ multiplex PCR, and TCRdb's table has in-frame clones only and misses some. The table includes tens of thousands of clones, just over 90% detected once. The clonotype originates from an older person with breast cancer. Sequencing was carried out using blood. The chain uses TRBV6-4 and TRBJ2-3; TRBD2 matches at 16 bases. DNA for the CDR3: TGTGCCAGCAGTTCCGGGACTAGCGGGGGGGGGACGCAGTATTTT. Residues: CASSSGTSGGGTQYF.